This entry describes one T cell receptor (beta chain). Clones were sequenced by immunoSEQ multiplex PCR, and TCRdb holds only the in-frame ones, with some missing. This table has 180,000 or so clones, 80% to 90% appearing once. V trimming: 3 bases; J trimming: 5 bases; junction bases outside the gene matches: 10. The germline gives CDR1 SGHAT, CDR2 FQNNGV. This CDR3 is built from 17 residues. The entry originates in a study of blood T cell repertoires in COVID-19. Participants were aged 18 to 89 years from around 25 US areas. Recovered status applied to Cohort 3 donors who had two consecutive negative PCRs. It also applied to those with clearance or with symptom resolution.

This chain joins TRBV11-2 and TRBJ2-1, with TRBD2 matching over 10 bases. This TCR was recovered from a man aged 45-65 years who had recovered from COVID-19. The sequencing sample was made of PBMCs or T cells enriched from blood (not recorded which). The CDR3 here is CASSFHFGSGGNNEQFF. The CDR3 DNA is TGTGCCAGCAGCTTTCATTTCGGTAGCGGGGGGAACAATGAGCAGTTCTTC.